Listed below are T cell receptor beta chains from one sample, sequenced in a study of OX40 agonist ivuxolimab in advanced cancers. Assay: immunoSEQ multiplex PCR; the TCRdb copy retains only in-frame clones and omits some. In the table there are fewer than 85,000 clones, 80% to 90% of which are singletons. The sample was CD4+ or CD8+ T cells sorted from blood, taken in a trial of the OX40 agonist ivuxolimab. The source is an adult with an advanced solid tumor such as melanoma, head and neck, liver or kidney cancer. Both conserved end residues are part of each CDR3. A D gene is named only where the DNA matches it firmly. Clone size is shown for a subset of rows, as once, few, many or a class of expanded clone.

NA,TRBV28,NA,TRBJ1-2,TGTGCCAGCAGTTTGGCGGTAGGGGAGGGGGGCTACACCTTC,CASSLAVGEGGYTF
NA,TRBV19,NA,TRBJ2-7,TGTGCCAGTAGTATAGATCGAGAAGACGAGCAGTACTTC,CASSIDREDEQYF
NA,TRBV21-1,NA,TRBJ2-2,NA,CASSKGVGTGNTGELFF
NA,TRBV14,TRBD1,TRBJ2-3,TGTGCCAGCAGCCGGGGGACAGGTTATACAGATACGCAGTATTTT,CASSRGTGYTDTQYF
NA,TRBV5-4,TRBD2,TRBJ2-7,TGTGCCAGCAGCTTGGGCGGGGCAGGGAGGGTGGTGGCCGAGCAGTACTTC,CASSLGGAGRVVAEQYF
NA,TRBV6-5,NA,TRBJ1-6,TGTGCCGGGAAGCAGACTGGTGTTTATTCACCCCTCCACTTT,CAGKQTGVYSPLHF
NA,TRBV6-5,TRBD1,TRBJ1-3,TGTGCCAGCAGTCGGACAGGGCGGGACGGAAACACCATATATTTT,CASSRTGRDGNTIYF
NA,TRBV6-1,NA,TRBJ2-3,TGTGCCAGCAGTGACTTGCGGGGCCCAGATACGCAGTATTTT,CASSDLRGPDTQYF
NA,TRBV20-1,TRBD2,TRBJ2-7,TGCAGTGCGGTACTAGCGAACGAGCAGTACTTC,CSAVLANEQYF
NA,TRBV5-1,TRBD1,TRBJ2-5,TGCGCCAGCAGCTTGGAACAGGGGGCTCTAAAGACCCAGTACTTC,CASSLEQGALKTQYF
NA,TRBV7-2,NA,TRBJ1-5,TGTGCCAGCAGCTTTGATGGGGCTTACTCTAGCAATCAGCCCCAGCATTTT,CASSFDGAYSSNQPQHF
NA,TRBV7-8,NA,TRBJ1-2,TGTGCCAGCAGCTTAGAGTTTATCCCCTCCGGGGACTATGGCTACACCTTC,CASSLEFIPSGDYGYTF
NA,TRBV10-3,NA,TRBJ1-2,TGTGCCATCAGTGAGTCGACAGGACACATCTATGGCTACACCTTC,CAISESTGHIYGYTF
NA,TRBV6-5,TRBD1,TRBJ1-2,TGTGCCAGCAGCCCTGGACAGGCGGGCTACACCTTC,CASSPGQAGYTF
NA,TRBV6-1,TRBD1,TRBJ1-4,TGTGCCAGCAGACCCCCAGGACAGGATGAAAAACTGTTTTTT,CASRPPGQDEKLFF
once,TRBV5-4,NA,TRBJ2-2,TGTGCCAGCAGCCCAACAGGGATCACCGGGGAGCTGTTTTTT,CASSPTGITGELFF
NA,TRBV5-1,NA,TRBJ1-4,TGCGCCAGCAGCTGGACCGGGTTCGGAGGTGAAAAACTGTTTTTT,CASSWTGFGGEKLFF
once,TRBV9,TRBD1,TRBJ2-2,TGTGCCAGCAGCGTTGGACAGGGTTTGAACACCGGGGAGCTGTTTTTT,CASSVGQGLNTGELFF
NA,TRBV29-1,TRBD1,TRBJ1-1,TGCAGCGCTGGGACAGCTAAGGACACTGAAGCTTTCTTT,CSAGTAKDTEAFF
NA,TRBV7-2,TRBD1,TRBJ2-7,TGTGCCAGCAGCTTAGAGGCCGGGACAGGGCGGTACGAGCAGTACTTC,CASSLEAGTGRYEQYF
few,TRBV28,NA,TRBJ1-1,TGTGCCAGCAGTTTAGCGGGAACTGAAGCTTTCTTT,CASSLAGTEAFF
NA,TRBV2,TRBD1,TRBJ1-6,TGTGCCAGCTCCCAGAGGGACAGGGGATCACCCCTCCACTTT,CASSQRDRGSPLHF
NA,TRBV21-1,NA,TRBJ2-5,TGTGCCAGCAGCAAAGTCGGACTAGCGGTGCAAGAGACCCAGTACTTC,CASSKVGLAVQETQYF
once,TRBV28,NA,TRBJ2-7,TGTGCCAGCAACCGGGGTGTGGTGAACGAGCAGTACTTC,CASNRGVVNEQYF
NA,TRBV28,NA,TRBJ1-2,TGTGCCAGCAGAATAGGGACTCCTAACTATGGCTACACCTTC,CASRIGTPNYGYTF
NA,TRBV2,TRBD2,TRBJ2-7,TGTGCCAGCAGTGAACGGCCGGGGGGGCATCTCGAGCAGTACTTC,CASSERPGGHLEQYF
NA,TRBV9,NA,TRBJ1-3,TGTGCCAGCAGCGTAGGGGCAGGGGCCTCCTCTGGAAACACCATATATTTT,CASSVGAGASSGNTIYF
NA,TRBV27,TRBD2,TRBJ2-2,TGTGCCAGCAGGACTAGCGGGGGGGCCACCGGGGAGCTGTTTTTT,CASRTSGGATGELFF
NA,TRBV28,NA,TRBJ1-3,TGTGCCAGCAGAGGTATCAGGCTGGCCGGAAACACCATATATTTT,CASRGIRLAGNTIYF
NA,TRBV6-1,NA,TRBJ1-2,TGTGCCAGCAGTGAAACAGACCCTGGCACCTTC,CASSETDPGTF
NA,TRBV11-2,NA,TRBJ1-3,TGTGCCAGCAGCTTAGACAGTCCCTCTGGAAACACCATATATTTT,CASSLDSPSGNTIYF
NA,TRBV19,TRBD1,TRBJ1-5,TGTGCCGGAGCTCGGGACAGAAATCAGCCCCAGCATTTT,CAGARDRNQPQHF
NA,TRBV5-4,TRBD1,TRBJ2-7,TGTGCCAGCAGCGGGGGGACAGGGGGCAAGTACGAGCAGTACTTC,CASSGGTGGKYEQYF
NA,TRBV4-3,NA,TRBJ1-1,TGCGCCAGTACACGGACAGTCGGGAACACTGAAGCTTTCTTT,CASTRTVGNTEAFF
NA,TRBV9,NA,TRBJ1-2,TGTGCCAGCAGCGTAGGGACAGCTAACTATGGCTACACCTTC,CASSVGTANYGYTF
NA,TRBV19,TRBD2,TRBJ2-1,TGTGCCAGTAGTCCGTCGACGAGGGTAGCGGGGCAACTCAATGAGCAGTTCTTC,CASSPSTRVAGQLNEQFF
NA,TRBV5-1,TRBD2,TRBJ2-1,TGCGCCAGCAGCTTGAGGCCTAGCGGGGATTACAATGAGCAGTTCTTC,CASSLRPSGDYNEQFF
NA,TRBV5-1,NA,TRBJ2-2,TGCGCCAGCAGCTTGGGACAGCACACCGGGGAGCTGTTTTTT,CASSLGQHTGELFF
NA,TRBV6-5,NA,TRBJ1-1,TGTGCCAGCAGCTCGGGGGAAGCTTTCTTT,CASSSGEAFF
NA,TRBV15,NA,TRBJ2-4,TGTGCCACCAGCAGAGTCACAGGACCAGCCAAAAACATTCAGTACTTC,CATSRVTGPAKNIQYF
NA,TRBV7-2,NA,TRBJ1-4,TGTGCCAGCAGCTTAAGCCCTAATGAAAAACTGTTTTTT,CASSLSPNEKLFF
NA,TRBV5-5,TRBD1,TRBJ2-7,TGTGCCAGCAGCTTGGAGGGACAGGGGTTCTACGAGCAGTACTTC,CASSLEGQGFYEQYF
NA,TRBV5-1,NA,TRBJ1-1,TGCGCCAGCAGCTTGGTGTTCGGGGGGAACACTGAAGCTTTCTTT,CASSLVFGGNTEAFF
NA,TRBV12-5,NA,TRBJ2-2,TGTGCTAGTGGCCTCACCCGATTGGGGGGCAGGGGAGGTCGGGAGCTGTTTTTT,CASGLTRLGGRGGRELFF
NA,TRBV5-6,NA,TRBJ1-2,TGTGCCAGCAGCTTCGGGGCGGACTATGGCTACACCTTC,CASSFGADYGYTF
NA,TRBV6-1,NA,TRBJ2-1,TGTGCCAGCAGTGAAACGGACTCCTGGTTTGGGGAGCAGTTCTTC,CASSETDSWFGEQFF
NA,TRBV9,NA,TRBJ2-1,TGTGCCAGCAGCCTGAATGTAGCGGCCCTGGGTGAGCAGTTCTTC,CASSLNVAALGEQFF